These 18 T cell receptor beta chains were sequenced from one sample in a study of shared clonotypes between healthy human individuals. Assay: immunoSEQ multiplex PCR; the TCRdb copy retains only in-frame clones and omits some. In the table there are over 2 million clones, 85% to 95% of which are singletons. Specimen: naive CD4+ T cells from PBMCs. Regarding subset: CD45RA+ positively selected. The receptors shown here come from a man aged 18 to 30 in good health. Some clones in this sample may be carry-over from other donors' samples.

This clone was detected only a few times. The chain joins TRBV29-1 to TRBJ1-1; D is uncertain. The germline V and J ends were trimmed by 3 bases and 1 base, with 12 bases remaining between them. The CDR3 totals 14 residues. Germline V gene lookup returns CDR1 SQVTM and CDR2 ANQGSEA. The CDR3 here is CSVEFRGWNTEAFF. The CDR3 DNA reads TGCAGCGTTGAGTTTCGGGGTTGGAACACTGAAGCTTTCTTT.

In this sample, this clone turned up once. The genes are TRBV2 and TRBJ2-7; D may match TRBD1 or TRBD2 (5 bases each). This CDR3 is built from 15 residues. Per germline, CDR1 SNHLY and CDR2 FYNNEI. Trimming took off 4 bases at V and 10 bases at J, with 23 bases between the two ends. The CDR3 protein is CASSVEGAGTTVQYF. The CDR3 DNA sequence: TGTGCCAGCAGTGTAGAGGGCGCAGGGACGACGGTCCAGTACTTC.

The chain recombines TRBV11-3 with TRBJ2-7, with 9 nucleotides matching TRBD1. V was clipped by 3 bases and J by 1 base; unmatched bases: 7. The germline CDR1 and CDR2 sequences are SGHNT and YENEEA. The CDR3 spans 16 residues. CDR3 DNA sequence: TGTGCCAGCAGCTTCCGCTGGGACAGGGAGTCCTACGAGCAGTACTTC. Amino acids: CASSFRWDRESYEQYF.

This chain connects TRBV7-9 to TRBJ1-4; D unclear. The CDR3 is 14 amino acids. Trimming left V 3 bases short and J 7 bases short, with 12 bases between. Germline V gene sequence: CDR1 SEHNR, CDR2 FQNEAQ (reference sequence). The CDR3 sequence is CASSFGREGEKLFF. The CDR3 DNA is TGTGCCAGCAGCTTTGGAAGGGAGGGTGAAAAACTGTTTTTT.

The gene calls are TRBV19 and TRBJ2-7; 9 bases are shared with TRBD1. Germline V gene lookup returns CDR1 LNHDA and CDR2 SQIVND (reference sequence). J gave up 5 bases and V 2 bases, and 4 bases lay outside the gene matches. The length of the CDR3 is 14 residues. CDR3 sequence: CASSIRGTGNEQYF. In nucleotides, the CDR3 is TGTGCCAGTAGTATAAGAGGGACAGGGAACGAGCAGTACTTC.

The chain has TRBV5-1 and TRBJ2-1; D may match TRBD1 or TRBD2 (5 bases each). The CDR3 length is 15 residues. V lost 3 bases, J lost 6 bases, and 16 bases lay in between. Germline CDR1 and CDR2: SGHRS and YFSETQ. The CDR3 loop is CASSWVRDAVNEQFF. In DNA form, the CDR3 reads TGCGCCAGCAGCTGGGTAAGGGACGCCGTCAATGAGCAGTTCTTC.

Written as DNA, the CDR3 is TGTGCCAGCAGTCTTTTAGCGGGAGGTCAAGAGACCCAGTACTTC. Its translation: CASSLLAGGQETQYF. This chain connects TRBV25-1 to TRBJ2-5, with 10 nucleotides matching TRBD2. CDR1 is MGHDK and CDR2 is SYGVNS in the germline V gene. The CDR3 is 15 amino acids. J lost 2 bases, V lost 5 bases, and 5 bases had no gene match.

The chain carries TRBV28 and TRBJ2-5; D possibly corresponds to TRBD2 (6 bases). The length of the CDR3 is 13 residues. Per the germline V gene, CDR1 is MDHEN and CDR2 is SYDVKM. V dropped 5 bases and J dropped 4 bases, with 11 bases sitting between them. In DNA form, the CDR3 reads TGTGCCAGCAGTCCGGAGGGCCGAGAGACCCAGTACTTC. It translates to CASSPEGRETQYF.

V usage is TRBV19 and J usage is TRBJ1-2, with unresolved D. CDR1 and CDR2 from the germline V gene are LNHDA and SQIVND (reference sequence). V lost 3 bases, J lost 7 bases, and 21 bases lay in between. This CDR3 is 16 amino acids long. The CDR3: CASSIPRAANLGGYTF. The CDR3 region has the DNA TGTGCCAGTAGTATCCCCCGGGCCGCAAATTTGGGTGGCTACACCTTC.

This sequence joins TRBV4-3 and TRBJ1-1, with no clear D. Trimming shortened V by 0 bases and J by 0 bases, and 5 bases separated the two germline ends. The germline gives CDR1 LGHNA, CDR2 YSLEER. The CDR3 contains 14 residues. The CDR3 DNA reads TGCGCCAGCAGCCAAGATCCAGTGAACACTGAAGCTTTCTTT. As protein: CASSQDPVNTEAFF.

This chain links TRBV28 with TRBJ2-6; the D gene is possibly TRBD1 (6 bases). Trimming left V 5 bases short and J 3 bases short, with 11 bases between. Germline V gene sequence: CDR1 MDHEN, CDR2 SYDVKM. This CDR3 spans 15 amino acids. The CDR3 coding sequence is TGTGCCAGCAGTGACGACAGGCTTGGGGCCAACGTCCTGACTTTC. This gives the protein CASSDDRLGANVLTF.

The CDR3 region has the DNA TGTGCCTGGGGAATCTACGAGCAGTACTTC. Translation gives CAWGIYEQYF. The rearrangement uses TRBV30 and TRBJ2-7; D remains ambiguous. The CDR3 length is 10 residues. V was cut by 5 bases and J by 3 bases, with 5 bases left in between. Germline V gene sequence: CDR1 GTSNPN, CDR2 SVGIG (reference sequence). The whole variable domain, remainder taken from reference TRBV30 and TRBJ2-7, is SQTIHQWPATLVQPVGSPLSLECTVEGTSNPNLYWYRQAAGRGLQLLFYSVGIGQISSEVPQNLSASRPQDRQFILSSKKLLLSDSGFYLCAWGIYEQYFGPGTRLTVT.

This clone was seen just once. This chain links TRBV7-9 with TRBJ2-5, with 13 bases that match TRBD2. CDR1 SEHNR and CDR2 FQNEAQ come from the germline V gene (reference sequence). Trimming at V came to 4 bases and at J to 5 bases, leaving 10 bases not matched to a gene. The CDR3 length is 17 residues. DNA for the CDR3: TGTGCCAGCAGCTCCAGACACGGACTAGCGGGAGATGAGACCCAGTACTTC. Translating gives CASSSRHGLAGDETQYF.

Remarks on this clone: The same CDR3 can be traced to other DNA sequences in this sample. The J gene is TRBJ2-1, the V gene TRBV5-8, with D perhaps TRBD1 (5 bases). Germline CDR1 SGHTS, CDR2 YDEGEE. V lost 0 bases and J 4 bases, leaving 11 bases between the germline ends. This CDR3 has 15 residues. CDR3 sequence reads: CASSLGQGFYNEQFF. The CDR3 nucleotides read TGTGCCAGCAGCTTGGGCCAGGGCTTTTACAATGAGCAGTTCTTC.

This clone was seen more than once but under ten times. The chain has TRBV30 and TRBJ2-2; D might be TRBD2 (5 bases). The length of the CDR3 is 13 residues. The germline gives CDR1 GTSNPN, CDR2 SVGIG (reference sequence). The V and J ends lost 0 bases and 7 bases respectively, with 9 bases between them. CDR3 protein: CAWSVSGNGELFF. CDR3 coding DNA: TGTGCCTGGAGTGTCTCCGGGAACGGGGAGCTGTTTTTT.

This chain joins TRBV4-1 and TRBJ2-2; 7 nucleotides match TRBD1. Germline CDR1 is MGHRA and CDR2 is YSYEKL. The CDR3 spans 17 residues. V was pared by 0 bases and J by 1 base, with 5 bases of the junction left unmatched. The CDR3 DNA follows: TGCGCCAGCAGCCAAGATGGACAGGTACGGAACACCGGGGAGCTGTTTTTT. It translates to CASSQDGQVRNTGELFF.

With regard to this clone: The sample has other DNA sequences that encode this CDR3 too. The chain links TRBV11-2 to TRBJ2-3, with 10 bases fitting TRBD2. CDR3 size: 16 residues. Unmatched junction bases numbered 5, after V lost 5 bases and J lost 0 bases. Germline CDR1 and CDR2: SGHAT and FQNNGV. The CDR3 protein is CASSPLAGGSTDTQYF. As DNA, the CDR3 is TGTGCCAGCAGCCCCTTAGCGGGAGGTAGCACAGATACGCAGTATTTT.

Notes on this clone: The sample carries other DNA sequences with the same CDR3. V and J are TRBV5-1 and TRBJ2-3; D remains unclear. Germline V gene data show CDR1 as SGHRS and CDR2 as YFSETQ. CDR3 length equals 13 residues. V was trimmed by 1 base and J by 3 bases, leaving 6 bases between them. For the CDR3, the DNA is TGCGCCAGCAGCTTGAGGGAAACAGATACGCAGTATTTT. Translation gives CASSLRETDTQYF.